Below, 2 T cell receptor beta chains from the same sample are listed, as sequenced in a study of shared clonotypes between healthy human individuals. TCRdb's table, derived via immunoSEQ multiplex PCR, lists solely in-frame clones and lacks some. Of roughly 680,000 clones listed, around 70% are singletons. The sample consisted of memory CD4+ T cells sorted from blood. The subset: CD45RA-negative fraction. The receptors were gathered from a woman in her thirties in good health.

The V gene is TRBV10-3, the J gene TRBJ2-1; D unresolved. This CDR3 has 13 amino acids. The V end lost 6 bases, the J end lost 6 bases, and 12 bases lay between the germline ends. Per the germline V gene, CDR1 is ENHRY and CDR2 is SYGVKD. Here the CDR3 reads CAIRAYLPNEQFF. The DNA of the CDR3 is TGTGCCATCAGAGCTTACCTCCCCAATGAGCAGTTCTTC.

The chain uses TRBV6-5 and TRBJ1-2, with D hard to call. The CDR3 spans 14 residues. The germline V gene has CDR1 MNHEY and CDR2 SVGAGI. V shed 6 bases and J shed 4 bases, with 15 bases lying between them. The CDR3 DNA follows: TGTGCCAGCAGGAAAGAAACACCCCCCTATGGCTACACCTTC. Amino acids: CASRKETPPYGYTF.